The 27 T cell receptor beta chains presented below share a single source sample, sequenced in a study of T cell repertoires in cytomegalovirus infection (dated by TCRdb to the late 2010s). No cognate antigen is known for these TCRs. Sequencing was performed on an Illumina HiSeq 1500. The public reads were reanalyzed by TCRdb: fastp trimming at Q25, MiXCR alignment, in-frame beta chains only. Rows are unified per CDR3 protein, each entry keeping the most common DNA and genes. For this sample the table gives some 120,000 distinct CDR3 sequences, of which 10% were detected only once. Over 25% of the sample rests with the top ten. Sequenced: PBMCs, sequenced either directly or after in vitro stimulation (not recorded which). These receptor sequences come from a human donor in good health (CMV status not recorded). Some clones in this sample may be carry-over from other donors' samples.

The table lists this clonotype with many counts. V is TRBV11-2 and J is TRBJ1-1, with 9 bases lining up with TRBD1. Germline loops: CDR1 SGHAT, CDR2 FQNNGV. CDR3 length: 14 residues. V was pared by 5 bases and J by 5 bases, with 6 bases of the junction left unmatched. The CDR3 reads CASSPTGGGTEAFF. The CDR3 DNA sequence: TGTGCCAGCAGCCCGACAGGGGGGGGGACTGAAGCTTTCTTT. Variable domain in full (rest from reference TRBV11-2 and TRBJ1-1): EAGVAQSPRYKIIEKRQSVAFWCNPISGHATLYWYQQILGQGPKLLIQFQNNGVVDDSQLPKDRFSAERLKGVDSTLKIQPAKLEDSAVYLCASSPTGGGTEAFFGQGTRLTVV.

The J gene is TRBJ2-2, the V gene TRBV7-2; D is undetermined. V lost 1 base and J lost 6, with 15 bases in between. This CDR3 contains 16 residues. Per germline, CDR1 SGHTA and CDR2 FQGNSA. The chain's CDR3 is CASSLVGNSRAGELFF. DNA for the CDR3: TGTGCCAGCAGCTTAGTTGGAAACTCAAGGGCCGGGGAGCTGTTTTTT.

This clonotype has more than one count but fewer than ten. V usage is TRBV2 and J usage is TRBJ2-7, with a tentative D call TRBD2 (5 bases). CDR3 length equals 11 residues. Per the germline V gene, CDR1 is SNHLY and CDR2 is FYNNEI. Trimming pared 6 bases from V and 4 bases from J, leaving 7 bases between. The CDR3 coding sequence is TGTGCCAGCAGACTAGATTACGAGCAGTACTTC. Its translation: CASRLDYEQYF.

This clonotype has a count of ten or more. The rearrangement uses TRBV7-2 and TRBJ2-2, with D hard to call. Germline CDR1 SGHTA, CDR2 FQGNSA. The V gene lost 0 bases and the J gene lost 4 bases, with 9 bases spanning the gap. The CDR3 spans 15 residues. The CDR3 loop is CASSLAGPGTGELFF. DNA for the CDR3: TGTGCCAGCAGCTTAGCGGGCCCTGGCACCGGGGAGCTGTTTTTT. Full variable domain (rest looked up from reference TRBV7-2 and TRBJ2-2): GAGVSQSPSNKVTEKGKDVELRCDPISGHTALYWYRQSLGQGLEFLIYFQGNSAPDKSGLPSDRFSAERTGGSVSTLTIQRTQQEDSAVYLCASSLAGPGTGELFFGEGSRLTVL.

This clonotype was observed many times. The V call is TRBV11-2, the J call TRBJ1-4; perhaps TRBD1 as D (5 bases). Trimming cost V 6 bases and J 5 bases, with 16 bases left between them. Germline V lookup: CDR1 SGHAT, CDR2 FQNNGV. CDR3 length: 15 residues. The CDR3 protein is CASRYPGRRNEKLFF. CDR3 DNA sequence: TGTGCCAGCAGGTACCCGGGACGCCGCAATGAAAAACTGTTTTTT.

This rearrangement joins TRBV25-1 to TRBJ1-6; 9 bases map to TRBD1. Germline V lookup: CDR1 MGHDK, CDR2 SYGVNS. CDR3 length equals 15 residues. V was pared by 8 bases and J by 10 bases, with 12 bases of the junction left unmatched. CDR3 region: CASQPTGTGYSPLHF. DNA of the CDR3: TGTGCCAGCCAACCGACCGGGACAGGGTACTCACCCCTCCACTTT.

This clonotype was recorded many times. V usage is TRBV7-3 and J usage is TRBJ2-7; 11 positions match TRBD2. The CDR3 loop spans 14 amino acids. V was clipped by 5 bases and J by 7 bases; unmatched bases: 7. Germline lookup yields CDR1 SGHTA and CDR2 FQGTGA. CDR3 nucleotides: TGTGCCAGCAGCCCGACTAGCGGGATGAGGGAGCAGTACTTC. Amino acid sequence: CASSPTSGMREQYF.

This clonotype appeared a few times. The CDR3 loop reads CASSTPTAHYGYTF. In DNA, the CDR3 is TGTGCCAGCAGCACCCCGACAGCCCACTATGGCTACACCTTC. This sequence joins TRBV7-2 and TRBJ1-2; maybe TRBD1 (5 bases). The CDR3 has 14 amino acids. Germline lookup yields CDR1 SGHTA and CDR2 FQGNSA. Trimming stripped 5 bases from V and 3 bases from J, with 13 bases between.

CDR3 loop: CASSGGGQGQKETQYF. Written as DNA, the CDR3 is TGTGCCAGCAGTGGCGGGGGACAGGGACAAAAAGAGACCCAGTACTTC. The chain links TRBV28 to TRBJ2-5; 9 bases align to TRBD1. V trimming: 5 bases; J trimming: 3 bases; junction bases outside the gene matches: 10. Per germline, CDR1 MDHEN and CDR2 SYDVKM. The CDR3 has 16 amino acids.

This clonotype was seen ten or more times. The V call is TRBV7-9, the J call TRBJ2-6; 9 positions agree with TRBD1. Germline values: CDR1 SEHNR, CDR2 FQNEAQ (reference sequence). V lost 3 bases and J lost 1; bases outside the gene matches: 13. The CDR3 consists of 20 residues. The CDR3 region is CASSLYLGTGRSSGANVLTF. In DNA form, the CDR3 reads TGTGCCAGCAGCTTGTACCTTGGGACAGGGAGGAGTTCTGGGGCCAACGTCCTGACTTTC.

The chain carries TRBV20-1 and TRBJ2-1, with 11 bases fitting TRBD2. CDR1 is DFQATT and CDR2 is SNEGSKA in the germline V gene (reference sequence). This CDR3 is 16 amino acids long. V lost 1 base to trimming and J lost 4 bases; unmatched junction nucleotides: 6. The CDR3 region is CSARGPGLAVYNEQFF. DNA of the CDR3: TGCAGTGCTAGAGGGCCGGGACTAGCGGTTTACAATGAGCAGTTCTTC.

The gene calls are TRBV15 and TRBJ2-1; TRBD1 aligns across 8 bases. The CDR3 has 16 residues. Germline CDR1 is LNHNV and CDR2 is YYDKDF (reference sequence). Trimming at V came to 3 bases and at J to 5 bases, leaving 9 bases not matched to a gene. The CDR3 DNA sequence: TGTGCCACCAGCAGCCAAACAGGGGGGATCAACAATGAGCAGTTCTTC. Protein product: CATSSQTGGINNEQFF.

This clonotype occurred a few times. The rearrangement links TRBV27 to TRBJ2-3; maybe TRBD2 (5 bases). Germline V gene sequence: CDR1 MNHEY, CDR2 SMNVEV (reference sequence). This CDR3 is 12 amino acids long. The ends were cut back, 8 bases at V and 0 bases at J, with 6 bases in the middle. Here the CDR3 reads CASSGSTDTQYF. The DNA for the CDR3 is TGTGCCAGCTCGGGGAGCACAGATACGCAGTATTTT.

Ten or more counts support this clonotype. This chain connects TRBV7-9 to TRBJ1-1; D unresolved. Germline lookup yields CDR1 SEHNR and CDR2 FQNEAQ (reference sequence). This CDR3 spans 14 amino acids. Trimming took off 0 bases at V and 1 base at J, with 6 bases between the two ends. CDR3 coding DNA: TGTGCCAGCAGCTTAGCGCTCTCGAACACTGAAGCTTTCTTT. Its translation is CASSLALSNTEAFF.

This clonotype was seen ten or more times. The chain combines TRBV4-1 with TRBJ1-5, with D possibly matching TRBD1 (5 bases). This CDR3 is 16 amino acids long. The V gene lost 1 base and the J gene lost 0 bases, with 10 bases spanning the gap. The V gene's germline CDR1 is MGHRA and CDR2 YSYEKL. The CDR3 is CASSQVGDYSNQPQHF. CDR3 nucleotide sequence: TGCGCCAGCAGCCAAGTAGGGGACTATAGCAATCAGCCCCAGCATTTT.

V gene TRBV7-6 combines with J gene TRBJ2-2; 7 bases are shared with TRBD2. Germline V gene lookup returns CDR1 SGHVS and CDR2 FNYEAQ. The V gene end was trimmed by 5 bases and the J gene end by 5 bases; junction bases not matched to a gene: 17. CDR3 length: 18 amino acids. CDR3 residues: CASSLTRLATLRTGELFF. The CDR3 DNA is TGTGCCAGCAGCCTCACCCGACTAGCAACTCTTCGAACCGGGGAGCTGTTTTTT.

This clonotype was detected ten times or more. The chain carries TRBV5-6 and TRBJ1-1, with TRBD1 identical over 9 bases. This CDR3 is built from 14 residues. With V trimmed by 2 bases and J by 3 bases, 2 bases remained unmatched. The germline V gene encodes CDR1 SGHDT and CDR2 YYEEEE. The CDR3 protein is CASSFRDRDTEAFF. The CDR3 DNA reads TGTGCCAGCAGCTTCCGGGACAGGGACACTGAAGCTTTCTTT.

In its sample, this clonotype was seen a few times. The chain is built from TRBV15 and TRBJ1-4; D not certain. Trimming shortened V by 1 base and J by 4 bases, and 4 bases separated the two germline ends. This CDR3 has 13 residues. CDR1 LNHNV and CDR2 YYDKDF come from the germline V gene (reference sequence). This CDR3 reads CATSRGVNEKLFF. The CDR3 DNA reads as TGTGCCACCAGCAGAGGAGTTAATGAAAAACTGTTTTTT.

V and J are TRBV12-5 and TRBJ2-1; D is undetermined. There are 15 residues in the CDR3. From germline, CDR1 is LGHNT and CDR2 FRNRAP. Trimming cost V 3 bases and J 8 bases, with 17 bases left between them. CDR3 in DNA: TGTGCTAGTGGTTTTTCGTCGTGGTCCTCTCATGAGCAGTTCTTC. It translates to CASGFSSWSSHEQFF.

This clonotype has a handful of counts. The chain uses TRBV4-1 and TRBJ1-6; TRBD1 matches 9 bases. V dropped 5 bases and J dropped 3; count of bases not matched to a gene: 8. Germline loops: CDR1 MGHRA, CDR2 YSYEKL. The CDR3 covers 17 residues. The CDR3, as DNA: TGCGCCAGCAGCTATTTACCGGGACAGGGCTATAATTCACCCCTCCACTTT. Residues: CASSYLPGQGYNSPLHF.

This clonotype was seen repeatedly, ten times or more. V usage is TRBV12-3 or TRBV12-4 and J usage is TRBJ1-4; D not certain. The length of the CDR3 is 12 residues. V shed 4 bases and J shed 5 bases, with 5 bases lying between them. Here the CDR3 DNA reads TGTGCCAGCAGTTACCTAAATGAAAAACTGTTTTTT. Residues: CASSYLNEKLFF.

The V and J genes are TRBV14 and TRBJ1-2; D ambiguous. Germline-derived CDR1 and CDR2 are SGHDN and FVKESK. This CDR3 spans 14 amino acids. V was pared by 0 bases and J by 2 bases, with 7 bases between. The CDR3 spells CASSQDHDNYGYTF. In nucleotides, the CDR3 is TGTGCCAGCAGCCAAGATCACGACAACTATGGCTACACCTTC.

This clonotype was detected ten times or more. The chain combines TRBV6-1 with TRBJ2-7; 10 nucleotides align to TRBD2. Germline lookup yields CDR1 MNHNS and CDR2 SASEGT. The CDR3 runs to 13 residues. With 6 bases clipped from V and 4 bases from J, the junction kept 3 bases outside the gene matches. The CDR3, as DNA: TGTGCCAGCAGGCTAGCGGGAGTATACGAGCAGTACTTC. Encoded protein: CASRLAGVYEQYF.

The V call is TRBV20-1, the J call TRBJ1-1, with a weak D call TRBD1 (6 bases). V lost 5 bases and J 5 bases, leaving 12 bases between the germline ends. Germline CDR1 is DFQATT and CDR2 is SNEGSKA (reference sequence). This CDR3 region has 12 residues. The CDR3 sequence: CSAARGGTEAFF. The CDR3 DNA follows: TGCAGTGCTGCCAGGGGCGGAACTGAAGCTTTCTTT.

This clonotype came up many times. V and J are TRBV7-2 and TRBJ2-2; 7 bases map to TRBD2. This CDR3 is 14 amino acids long. With V trimmed by 3 bases and J by 6 bases, 4 bases remained unmatched. Germline CDR1 and CDR2: SGHTA and FQGNSA. The CDR3 bases are TGTGCCAGCAGCTTGACTAGCATAGCCGGGGAGCTGTTTTTT. This encodes CASSLTSIAGELFF.

This chain uses TRBV11-3 with TRBJ1-2; 10 bases map to TRBD1. CDR1 is SGHNT, CDR2 YENEEA, per germline. The CDR3 covers 14 residues. The V gene end was trimmed by 5 bases and the J gene end by 2 bases; junction bases not matched to a gene: 2. The DNA for the CDR3 is TGTGCCAGCAGCGACAGGGGGCAAAACTATGGCTACACCTTC. This gives the protein CASSDRGQNYGYTF. The full variable domain, completed using reference TRBV11-3 and TRBJ1-2, is EAGVVQSPRYKIIEKKQPVAFWCNPISGHNTLYWYLQNLGQGPELLIRYENEEAVDDSQLPKDRFSAERLKGVDSTLKIQPAELGDSAVYLCASSDRGQNYGYTFGSGTRLTVV.

This CDR3 reads CASSSRESDTQYF. The CDR3 DNA sequence: TGTGCCAGCAGCTCCAGGGAGTCGGATACGCAGTATTTT. The gene calls are TRBV28 and TRBJ2-3, with D perhaps given as TRBD1 or TRBD2 (5 bases each). The V and J ends lost 6 bases and 6 bases respectively, with 13 bases between them. The germline V gene encodes CDR1 MDHEN and CDR2 SYDVKM. The CDR3 has 13 residues.